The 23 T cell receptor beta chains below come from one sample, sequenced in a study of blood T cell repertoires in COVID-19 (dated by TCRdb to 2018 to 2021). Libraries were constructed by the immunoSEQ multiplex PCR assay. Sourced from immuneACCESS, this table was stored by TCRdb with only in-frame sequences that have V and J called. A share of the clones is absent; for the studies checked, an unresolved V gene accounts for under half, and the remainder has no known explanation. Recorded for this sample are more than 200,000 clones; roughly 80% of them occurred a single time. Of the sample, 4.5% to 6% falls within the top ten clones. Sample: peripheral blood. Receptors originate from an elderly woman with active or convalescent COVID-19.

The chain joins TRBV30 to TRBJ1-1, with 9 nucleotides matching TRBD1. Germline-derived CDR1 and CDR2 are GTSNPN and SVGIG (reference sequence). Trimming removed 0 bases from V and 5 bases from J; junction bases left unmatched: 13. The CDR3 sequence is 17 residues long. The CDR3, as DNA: TGTGCCTGGAGTGTAGGGGGACAGGGTACCCGGTCGACTGAAGCTTTCTTT. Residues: CAWSVGGQGTRSTEAFF.

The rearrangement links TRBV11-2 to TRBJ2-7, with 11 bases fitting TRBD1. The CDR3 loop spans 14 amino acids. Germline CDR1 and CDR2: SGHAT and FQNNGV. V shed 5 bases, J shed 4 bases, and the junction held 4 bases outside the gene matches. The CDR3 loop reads CASSNGQGAYEQYF. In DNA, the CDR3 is TGTGCCAGCAGCAACGGACAGGGGGCGTACGAGCAGTACTTC.

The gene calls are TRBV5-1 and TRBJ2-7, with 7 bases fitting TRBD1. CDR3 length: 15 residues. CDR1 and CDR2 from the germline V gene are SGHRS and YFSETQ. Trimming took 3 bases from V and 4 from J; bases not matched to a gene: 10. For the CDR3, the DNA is TGCGCCAGCAGCTACTCCGGGACAGCCCTATACGAGCAGTACTTC. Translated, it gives CASSYSGTALYEQYF.

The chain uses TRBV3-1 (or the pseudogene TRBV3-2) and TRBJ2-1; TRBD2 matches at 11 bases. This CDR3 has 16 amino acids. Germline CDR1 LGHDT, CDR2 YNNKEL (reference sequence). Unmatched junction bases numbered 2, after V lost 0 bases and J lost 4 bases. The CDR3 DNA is TGTGCCAGCAGCCAAGAACTAGCGGGGGCATACAATGAGCAGTTCTTC. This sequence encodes CASSQELAGAYNEQFF.

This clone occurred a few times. The CDR3 nucleotides are TGTGCCAGCAGCGGGTTGGGCGAAGCTGAAGCTTTCTTT. Translation gives CASSGLGEAEAFF. V and J are TRBV7-9 and TRBJ1-1; D unclear. Germline CDR1 is SEHNR and CDR2 is FQNEAQ (reference sequence). Trimming cost V 5 bases and J 6 bases, with 13 bases left between them. The CDR3 is 13 amino acids. Together with reference TRBV7-9 and TRBJ1-1, the CDR3 gives the full variable domain: DTGVSQNPRHKITKRGQNVTFRCDPISEHNRLYWYRQTLGQGPEFLTYFQNEAQLEKSRLLSDRFSAERPKGSFSTLEIQRTEQGDSAMYLCASSGLGEAEAFFGQGTRLTVV.

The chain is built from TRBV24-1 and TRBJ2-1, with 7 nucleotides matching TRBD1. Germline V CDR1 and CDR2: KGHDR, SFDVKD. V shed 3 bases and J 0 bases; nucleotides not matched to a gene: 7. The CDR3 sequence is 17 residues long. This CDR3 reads CATSDSWTGRSYNEQFF. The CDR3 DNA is TGTGCCACCAGTGATAGCTGGACAGGCCGCTCCTACAATGAGCAGTTCTTC.

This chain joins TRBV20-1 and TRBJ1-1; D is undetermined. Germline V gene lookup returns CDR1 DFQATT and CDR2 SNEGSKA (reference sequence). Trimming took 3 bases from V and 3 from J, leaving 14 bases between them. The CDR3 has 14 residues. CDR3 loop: CSASRGNFDTEAFF. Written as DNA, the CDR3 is TGCAGTGCTAGTCGGGGAAACTTCGACACTGAAGCTTTCTTT.

The CDR3 protein is CASTRGLNTEAFF. The CDR3 region has the DNA TGTGCCAGCACCAGGGGATTGAACACTGAAGCTTTCTTT. The V and J genes are TRBV28 and TRBJ1-1; weak D call: TRBD1 (6 bases). Trimming pared 7 bases from V and 0 bases from J, leaving 9 bases between. The CDR3 is 13 amino acids. Germline CDR1 is MDHEN and CDR2 is SYDVKM.

CDR3 in amino acids: CAISGPGTSGSSGLDTQYF. The CDR3 DNA is TGTGCCATCAGTGGACCCGGGACTAGCGGGAGTTCGGGTTTAGATACGCAGTATTTT. The chain links TRBV10-3 to TRBJ2-3, with TRBD2 identical over 14 bases. This CDR3 spans 19 amino acids. Germline trimming cut 4 bases from V and 5 bases from J; bases unmatched to any gene: 14. Germline V CDR1 and CDR2: ENHRY, SYGVKD.

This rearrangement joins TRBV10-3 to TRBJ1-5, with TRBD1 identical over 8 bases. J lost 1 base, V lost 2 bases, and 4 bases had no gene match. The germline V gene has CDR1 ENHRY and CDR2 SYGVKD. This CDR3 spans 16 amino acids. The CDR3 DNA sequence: TGTGCCATCAGTGAGCAGGGGGCTGGGAGCAATCAGCCCCAGCATTTT. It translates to CAISEQGAGSNQPQHF.

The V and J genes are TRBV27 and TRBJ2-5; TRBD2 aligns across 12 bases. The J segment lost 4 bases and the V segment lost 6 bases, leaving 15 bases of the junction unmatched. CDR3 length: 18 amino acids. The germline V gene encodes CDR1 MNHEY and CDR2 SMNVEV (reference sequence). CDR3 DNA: TGTGCCAGCAGGGCTACTAGCGGGGGGCAAGTCTATCCAGAGACCCAGTACTTC. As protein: CASRATSGGQVYPETQYF.

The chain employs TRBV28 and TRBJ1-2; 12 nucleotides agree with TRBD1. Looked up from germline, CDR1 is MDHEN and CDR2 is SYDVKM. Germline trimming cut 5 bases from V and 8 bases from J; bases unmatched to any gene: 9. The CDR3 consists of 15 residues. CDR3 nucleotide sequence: TGTGCCAGCAGTCCACCCCGGGACAGGGGGCTCGGCTACACCTTC. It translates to CASSPPRDRGLGYTF.

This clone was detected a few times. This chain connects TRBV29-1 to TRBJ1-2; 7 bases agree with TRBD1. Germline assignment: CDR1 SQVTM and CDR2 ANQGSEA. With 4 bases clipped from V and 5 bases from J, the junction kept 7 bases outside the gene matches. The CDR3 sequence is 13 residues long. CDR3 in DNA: TGCAGCGTTGGTACAGGGGAAGGGTATGGCTACACCTTC. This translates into CSVGTGEGYGYTF.

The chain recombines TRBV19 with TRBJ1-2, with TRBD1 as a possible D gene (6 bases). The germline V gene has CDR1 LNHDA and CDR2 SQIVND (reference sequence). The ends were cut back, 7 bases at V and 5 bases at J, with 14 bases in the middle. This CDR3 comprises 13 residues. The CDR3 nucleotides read TGTGCCAGTACCACAGGGATATGGTATGGCTACACCTTC. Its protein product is CASTTGIWYGYTF.

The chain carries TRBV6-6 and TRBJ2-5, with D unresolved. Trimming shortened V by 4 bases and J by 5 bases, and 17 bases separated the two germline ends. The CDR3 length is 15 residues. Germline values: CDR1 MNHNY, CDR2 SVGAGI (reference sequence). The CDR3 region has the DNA TGTGCCAGCAGTTCGCCTGGGCCCTTCAGGGAGACCCAGTACTTC. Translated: CASSSPGPFRETQYF.

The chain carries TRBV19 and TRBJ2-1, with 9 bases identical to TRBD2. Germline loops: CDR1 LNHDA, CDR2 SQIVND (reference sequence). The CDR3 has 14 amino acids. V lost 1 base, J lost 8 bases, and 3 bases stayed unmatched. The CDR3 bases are TGTGCCAGTAGTATAGGGACTAGCGCTCATGAGCAGTTCTTC. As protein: CASSIGTSAHEQFF. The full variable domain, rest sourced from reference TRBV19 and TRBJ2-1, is DGGITQSPKYLFRKEGQNVTLSCEQNLNHDAMYWYRQDPGQGLRLIYYSQIVNDFQKGDIAEGYSVSREKKESFPLTVTSAQKNPTAFYLCASSIGTSAHEQFFGPGTRLTVL.

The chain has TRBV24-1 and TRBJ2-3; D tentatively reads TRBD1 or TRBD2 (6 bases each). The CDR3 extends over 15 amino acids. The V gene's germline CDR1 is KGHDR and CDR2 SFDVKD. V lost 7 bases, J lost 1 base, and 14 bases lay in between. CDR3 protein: CATSNLEGGTDTQYF. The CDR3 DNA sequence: TGTGCCACCAGCAATTTGGAGGGGGGCACAGATACGCAGTATTTT.

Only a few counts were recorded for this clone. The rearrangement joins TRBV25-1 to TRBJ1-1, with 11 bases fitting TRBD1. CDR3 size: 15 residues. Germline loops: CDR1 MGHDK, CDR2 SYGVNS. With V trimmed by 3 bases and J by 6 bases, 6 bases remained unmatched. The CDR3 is CASSDWDRGRAEAFF. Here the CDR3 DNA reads TGTGCCAGCAGTGACTGGGACAGGGGGAGAGCTGAAGCTTTCTTT.

The CDR3: CASSVFSAQETQYF. CDR3 nucleotides: TGTGCCAGCAGTGTATTTAGCGCCCAAGAGACCCAGTACTTC. This sequence joins TRBV2 and TRBJ2-5; possibly TRBD2 for D (5 bases). The CDR3 is made up of 14 amino acids. Germline CDR1 is SNHLY and CDR2 is FYNNEI. The V end lost 4 bases, the J end lost 1 base, and 10 bases lay between the germline ends.

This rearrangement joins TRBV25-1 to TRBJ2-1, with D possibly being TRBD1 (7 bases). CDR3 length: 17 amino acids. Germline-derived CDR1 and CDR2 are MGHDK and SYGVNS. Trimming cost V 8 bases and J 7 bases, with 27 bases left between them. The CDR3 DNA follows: TGTGCCAGCGGCGGGACAGAGGCCTCCAACGCGGCAAATGAGCAGTTCTTC. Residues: CASGGTEASNAANEQFF. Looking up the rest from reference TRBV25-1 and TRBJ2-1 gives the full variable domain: EADIYQTPRYLVIGTGKKITLECSQTMGHDKMYWYQQDPGMELHLIHYSYGVNSTEKGDLSSESTVSRIRTEHFPLTLESARPSHTSQYLCASGGTEASNAANEQFFGPGTRLTVL.

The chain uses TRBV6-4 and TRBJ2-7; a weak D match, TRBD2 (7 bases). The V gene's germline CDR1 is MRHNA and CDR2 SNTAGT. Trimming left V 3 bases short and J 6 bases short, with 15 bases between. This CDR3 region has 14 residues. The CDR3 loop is CASSETWGGREQYF. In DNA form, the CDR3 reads TGTGCCAGCAGTGAAACGTGGGGGGGCCGCGAGCAGTACTTC.

The CDR3 loop reads CSGGSRERGYTF. In DNA, the CDR3 is TGCAGTGGGGGCTCCCGGGAACGAGGCTACACCTTC. This chain links TRBV29-1 with TRBJ1-2, with D possibly matching TRBD1 (6 bases). This CDR3 comprises 12 residues. Per the germline V gene, CDR1 is SQVTM and CDR2 is ANQGSEA.

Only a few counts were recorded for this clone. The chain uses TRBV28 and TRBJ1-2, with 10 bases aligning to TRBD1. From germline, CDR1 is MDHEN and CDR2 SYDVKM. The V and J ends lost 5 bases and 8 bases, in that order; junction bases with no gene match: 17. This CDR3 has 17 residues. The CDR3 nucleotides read TGTGCCAGCAGTCGCCTTTGGTTCCGGGACAGGGGTTCCGGCTACACCTTC. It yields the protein CASSRLWFRDRGSGYTF.